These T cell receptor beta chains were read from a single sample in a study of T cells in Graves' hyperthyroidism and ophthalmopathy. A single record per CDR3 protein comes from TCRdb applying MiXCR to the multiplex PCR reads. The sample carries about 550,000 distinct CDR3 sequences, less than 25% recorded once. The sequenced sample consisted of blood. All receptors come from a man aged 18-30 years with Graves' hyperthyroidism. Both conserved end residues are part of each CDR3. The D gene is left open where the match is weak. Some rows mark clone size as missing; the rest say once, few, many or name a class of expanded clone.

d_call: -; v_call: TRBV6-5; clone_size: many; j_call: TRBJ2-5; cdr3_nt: TGTGCCAGCAGCCGTCTTACTGCCTCCGAGACCCAGTACTTC; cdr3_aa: CASSRLTASETQYF
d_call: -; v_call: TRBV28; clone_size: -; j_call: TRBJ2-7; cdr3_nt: TGTGCCAGCAAGCGTAGAAGGGCTGGTAACGAGCAGTACTTC; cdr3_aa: CASKRRRAGNEQYF
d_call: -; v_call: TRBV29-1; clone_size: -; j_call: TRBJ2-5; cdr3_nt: TGCAGCGTTGAACTCGGGACTCAAGAGACCCAGTACTTC; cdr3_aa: CSVELGTQETQYF
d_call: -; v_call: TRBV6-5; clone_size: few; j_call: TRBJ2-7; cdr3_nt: TGTGCCAGCAGTTACTCTCGTGTCCTCTCCTACGAGCAGTACTTC; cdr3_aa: CASSYSRVLSYEQYF
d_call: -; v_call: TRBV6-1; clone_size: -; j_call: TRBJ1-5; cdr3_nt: TGTGCCAGCAGTGAAGGGCAGGAAGTTCGGCCCCAGCATTTT; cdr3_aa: CASSEGQEVRPQHF
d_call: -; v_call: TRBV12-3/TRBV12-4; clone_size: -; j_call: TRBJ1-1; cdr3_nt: TGTGCCAGCAGTTGGGCACTTACCCGCACTGAAGCTTTCTTT; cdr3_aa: CASSWALTRTEAFF
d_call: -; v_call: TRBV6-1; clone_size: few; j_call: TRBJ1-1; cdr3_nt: TGTGCCAGCCTGCGGAGTAACACTGAAGCTTTCTTT; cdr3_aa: CASLRSNTEAFF
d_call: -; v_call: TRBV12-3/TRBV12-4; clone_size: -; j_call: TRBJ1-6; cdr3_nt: TGTGCCAGCGGCATGGGCCAGGGAAATTCACCCCTCCACTTT; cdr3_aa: CASGMGQGNSPLHF
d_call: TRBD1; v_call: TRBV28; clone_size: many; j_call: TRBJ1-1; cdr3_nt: TGTGCCAGCAGTTTAACAGGGGTGAACACTGAAGCTTTCTTT; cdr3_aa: CASSLTGVNTEAFF
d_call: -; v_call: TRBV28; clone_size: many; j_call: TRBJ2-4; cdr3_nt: TGTGCCAGCAGTACCTATTCAGGGGTTTTAAAAAACATTCAGTACTTC; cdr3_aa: CASSTYSGVLKNIQYF
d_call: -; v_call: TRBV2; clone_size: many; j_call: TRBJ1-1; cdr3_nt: TGTGCCAGCAGTGTGTATTCGGGAGGACCGAACACTGAAGCTTTCTTT; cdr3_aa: CASSVYSGGPNTEAFF
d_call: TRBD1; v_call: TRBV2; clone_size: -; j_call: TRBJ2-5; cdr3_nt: TGTGCCAGCAGGACAGGGATTAGGGGAGAGACCCAGTACTTC; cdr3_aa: CASRTGIRGETQYF
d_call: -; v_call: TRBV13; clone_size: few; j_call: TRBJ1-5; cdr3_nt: TGTGCCAGCAGCCTACGCCCTGCAAATCAGCCCCAGCATTTT; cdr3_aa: CASSLRPANQPQHF
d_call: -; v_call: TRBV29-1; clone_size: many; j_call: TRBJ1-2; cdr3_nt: TGCAGCGTTGAACGGGCAAGACACTATGGCTACACCTTC; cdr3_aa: CSVERARHYGYTF
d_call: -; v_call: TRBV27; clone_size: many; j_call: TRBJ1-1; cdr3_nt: TGTGCCAGCAGTAACTTTGAGGCTGAAGCTTTCTTT; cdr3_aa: CASSNFEAEAFF
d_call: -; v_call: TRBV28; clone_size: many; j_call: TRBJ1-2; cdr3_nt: TGTGCCAGCAGTCTACCTCCGGGAAGGGGGTTAGGCTACACCTTC; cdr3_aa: CASSLPPGRGLGYTF
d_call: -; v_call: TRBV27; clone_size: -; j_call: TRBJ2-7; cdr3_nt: TGTGCCAGCAGTTTATTGCCGGTTCCCTCCTACGAGCAGTACTTC; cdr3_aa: CASSLLPVPSYEQYF
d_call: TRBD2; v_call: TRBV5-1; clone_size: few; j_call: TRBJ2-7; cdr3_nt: TGCGCCAGCCATCTAGGACTAGCGGGAGCACAAGTCCACGAGCAGTACTTC; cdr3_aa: CASHLGLAGAQVHEQYF
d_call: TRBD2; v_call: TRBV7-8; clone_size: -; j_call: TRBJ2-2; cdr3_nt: TGTGCCAGCAGCTCAGAGCGACTAGCGGGAACCGGGGAGCTGTTTTTT; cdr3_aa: CASSSERLAGTGELFF
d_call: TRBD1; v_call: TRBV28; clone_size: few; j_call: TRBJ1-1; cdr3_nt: TGTGCCAGCTCCAGGGGGGGGAAAGAAACTGAAGCTTTCTTT; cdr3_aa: CASSRGGKETEAFF
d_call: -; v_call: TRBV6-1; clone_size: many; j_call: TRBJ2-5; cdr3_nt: TGTGCCCTTCAAACGGGAAGGAGGGAGACCCAGTACTTC; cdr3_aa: CALQTGRRETQYF
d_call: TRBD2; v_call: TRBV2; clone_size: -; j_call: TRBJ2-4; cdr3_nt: TGTGCCAGCAGTCAGAGACTAGCGGGAGGGCTAGCCAAAAACATTCAGTACTTC; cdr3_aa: CASSQRLAGGLAKNIQYF
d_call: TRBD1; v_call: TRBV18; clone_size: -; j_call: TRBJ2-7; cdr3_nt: TGTGCCAGCTCACCCGGGACAGGGGCTAGCGAGCAGTACTTC; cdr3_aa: CASSPGTGASEQYF
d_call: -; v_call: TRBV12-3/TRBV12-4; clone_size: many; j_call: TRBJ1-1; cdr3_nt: TGTGCCAGCAGTTTAGCTCAGGGGATAGGTGAAGCTTTCTTT; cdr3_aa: CASSLAQGIGEAFF
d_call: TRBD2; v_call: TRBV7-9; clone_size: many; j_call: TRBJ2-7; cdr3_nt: TGTGCCAGCAGCCCGACTAGCTGGGCGTCCCACGAGCAGTACTTC; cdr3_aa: CASSPTSWASHEQYF
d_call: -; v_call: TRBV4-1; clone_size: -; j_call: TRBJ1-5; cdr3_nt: TGCGCCAGCAGCCTCGCTAGGGCGCCTTCGGGCAATCAGCCCCAGCATTTT; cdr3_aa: CASSLARAPSGNQPQHF
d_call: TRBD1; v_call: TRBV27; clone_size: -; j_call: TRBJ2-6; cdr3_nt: TGTGCCAGCAGTTCATACAGGGGGCCTGGGGCCAACGTCCTGACTTTC; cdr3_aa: CASSSYRGPGANVLTF
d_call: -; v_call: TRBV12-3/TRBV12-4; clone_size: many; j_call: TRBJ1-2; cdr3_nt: TGTGCCAGCAGACCGGGACACCTAGCTAACTATGGCTACACCTTC; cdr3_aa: CASRPGHLANYGYTF
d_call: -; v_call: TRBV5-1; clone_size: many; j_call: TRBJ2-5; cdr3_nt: TGCGCCAGCAGCTTCAGGACAGATCAAGAGACCCAGTACTTC; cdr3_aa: CASSFRTDQETQYF
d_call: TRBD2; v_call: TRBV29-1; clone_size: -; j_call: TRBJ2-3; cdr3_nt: TGCAGCGTCGGGAAACCTAGCGGACTTAGCACAGATACGCAGTATTTT; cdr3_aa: CSVGKPSGLSTDTQYF
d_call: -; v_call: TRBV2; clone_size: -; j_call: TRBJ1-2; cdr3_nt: TGTGCCAGCAGTAGGACAGTTGGCTACACCTTC; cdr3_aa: CASSRTVGYTF
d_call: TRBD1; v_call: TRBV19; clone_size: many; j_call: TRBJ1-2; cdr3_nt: TGTGCCACTGGACAGGGAAGGAATGGCTACACCTTC; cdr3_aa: CATGQGRNGYTF
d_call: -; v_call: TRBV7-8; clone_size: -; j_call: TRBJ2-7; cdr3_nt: TGTGCCAGCAGCTTAAGTTGGGAAACCTACGAGCAGTACTTC; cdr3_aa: CASSLSWETYEQYF
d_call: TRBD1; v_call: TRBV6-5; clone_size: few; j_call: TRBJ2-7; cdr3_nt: TGTGCCAGCAGTTCACAGGGGACAAACTACGAGCAGTACTTC; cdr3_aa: CASSSQGTNYEQYF
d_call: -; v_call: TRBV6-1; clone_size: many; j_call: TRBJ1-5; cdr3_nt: TGTGCCAGCAGTCCTGAATTTAGCAATCAGCCCCAGCATTTT; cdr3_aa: CASSPEFSNQPQHF